The following is a T cell receptor beta chain sequence with its context. Its ends do not fully match the called genes, so a read error is possible. CDR1 is WNHNN, CDR2 SYGVQD, per germline (reference sequence). The CDR3 loop spans 16 amino acids. RNA was extracted from bulk tissue without any cell sorting. Distant lung tissue was collected more than 3 cm away from the tumor edge. The sample belongs to a study of tumor and adjacent non-tumor tissue in lung cancer. A modified ARM-PCR protocol with three rounds of nested PCR amplified TCRbeta. TCRdb processed the multiplex PCR reads anew with MiXCR; each CDR3 protein has one entry. The sample records about 86,000 distinct CDR3 sequences, under 80% being singletons.

This receptor was identified in a woman between 45 and 60 years old with non-small cell lung cancer. Sequencing was done on a sample of distant non-tumor lung tissue. The gene calls are TRBV10-1 and TRBJ2-1; D ambiguous. CDR3: CASSKYWQNSYNEQFF. The CDR3 region has the DNA TGCGCCAGCAGTAAGTATTGGCAGAACTCCTATAATGAGCAGTTCTTC.